The present T cell receptor (beta chain) was sequenced within a study of regulatory T cells in long-lasting Graves disease. Points from the study as a whole: A reduction in accuracy may have resulted from the small sample size. Patients with persistent disease showed a bias toward TRBV28, TRBJ1-2 and TRBJ2-5.

As to time point: newly diagnosed GD, antithyroid drugs for less than 3 months. PBMC-extracted RNA yielded the TCR library. As a group, patients came from one endocrinology department in Xi'an, China. CDR3-region Arm-PCR and iRepertoire HTBI primers produced the TCR beta libraries. TCRdb fed the multiplex PCR reads into MiXCR, producing one record per CDR3 protein. Of under 500,000 distinct CDR3 sequences listed, 16% are singletons. V gave up 5 bases and J gave up 7 bases; unmatched junction bases: 9. Per germline, CDR1 SGHTA and CDR2 FQGNSA. This CDR3 is 15 amino acids long. In this sample, this clonotype turned up many times. Its specificity is not known. Separately, the same data were catalogued under a study of T cells in Graves' hyperthyroidism and ophthalmopathy. In that study: Uncontrolled infection, other autoimmune disease, pregnancy or lactation led to exclusion.

The V call is TRBV7-2, the J call TRBJ2-3; TRBD1 aligns across 10 bases. This TCR derives from a woman aged 25-40 years with Graves disease. The specimen comprised peripheral blood mononuclear cells (PBMCs), sampled at new diagnosis, from a patient treated with antithyroid drugs. CDR3 DNA: TGTGCCAGCAGCAACCGGGACAGGGGCTTATATACGCAGTATTTT. As protein: CASSNRDRGLYTQYF.